These T cell receptor beta chains were read from a single sample in a study of cytomegalovirus exposure and HLA in healthy donors. The table came from immunoSEQ multiplex PCR; TCRdb's copy has only in-frame clones and leaves some out. Of approximately 140,000 clones listed, approximately 82% are singletons. Sequencing was carried out using PBMCs. The receptors originated from a young man in good health and CMV-seropositive. Each CDR3 is given with its conserved first and last residue. The D gene is left open where the match is weak. A clone size is listed for some rows: how often the clone was seen (once, few, many), or a class if it is expanded.

J: TRBJ2-1; V: TRBV27; D: NA; size: NA; DNA: TGTGCCAGCAGTCTCGGACAGCACAATGAGCAGTTCTTC; CDR3: CASSLGQHNEQFF
J: TRBJ2-7; V: TRBV7-9; D: TRBD1; size: once; DNA: TGTGCCAGCAGCTCCACGCTCCAGGGGGCCAGGCTTTACGAGCAGTACTTC; CDR3: CASSSTLQGARLYEQYF
J: TRBJ2-4; V: TRBV2; D: TRBD1; size: NA; DNA: TGTGCCAGCAATCCCCCACCGGGACAGGGAAACATTCAGTACTTC; CDR3: CASNPPPGQGNIQYF
J: TRBJ2-7; V: TRBV2; D: TRBD2; size: NA; DNA: TGTGCCAGCAGTGCCTCGAGGGGAGGGTCCTACGAGCAGTACTTC; CDR3: CASSASRGGSYEQYF
J: TRBJ1-2; V: TRBV28; D: NA; size: NA; DNA: TGTGCCAGCAGGCGACCGGTAAGAGGTGGCTACACCTTC; CDR3: CASRRPVRGGYTF
J: TRBJ1-3; V: TRBV6-6; D: NA; size: NA; DNA: TGTGCCAGCAGTTACGGGCAGCTGTCTGGAAACACCATATATTTT; CDR3: CASSYGQLSGNTIYF
J: TRBJ1-3; V: TRBV7-2; D: NA; size: NA; DNA: TGTGCCAGCAGCTTAGCACACCTCTCTGGAAACACCATATATTTT; CDR3: CASSLAHLSGNTIYF
J: TRBJ1-2; V: TRBV6-1; D: NA; size: NA; DNA: TGTGCCAGCAGTGAAATCGATGCCAGTCCCCTCTATGGCTACACCTTC; CDR3: CASSEIDASPLYGYTF
J: TRBJ1-2; V: TRBV23-1; D: TRBD1; size: NA; DNA: TGCGCCAGCAGTCAACTTTCCGCAGGGGGGACGATATTCTATGGCTACACCTTC; CDR3: CASSQLSAGGTIFYGYTF
J: TRBJ2-7; V: TRBV5-1; D: NA; size: NA; DNA: TGCGCCAGCAGCTTGACAGCTTACCCAGAGTCCTACGAGCAGTACTTC; CDR3: CASSLTAYPESYEQYF
J: TRBJ1-5; V: TRBV28; D: TRBD1; size: few; DNA: TGTGCCAGCAGCCCCTACAGGGGGCTTTACGTAGTGAATCAGCCCCAGCATTTT; CDR3: CASSPYRGLYVVNQPQHF
J: TRBJ1-2; V: TRBV5-1; D: NA; size: NA; DNA: TGCGCCAGCAGCATATACAGGGATGGCTACACCTTC; CDR3: CASSIYRDGYTF
J: TRBJ2-7; V: TRBV9; D: NA; size: NA; DNA: TGTGCCAGCAGCGGCGCCCCCCAAAACGAGCAGTACTTC; CDR3: CASSGAPQNEQYF
J: TRBJ2-7; V: TRBV6-5; D: NA; size: once; DNA: TGTGCCAGCACAGGACAGACCTACGAGCAGTACTTC; CDR3: CASTGQTYEQYF
J: TRBJ2-2; V: TRBV5-1; D: NA; size: NA; DNA: TGCGCCAGCAGCTTTACTAGCCCCGGGGAGCTGTTTTTT; CDR3: CASSFTSPGELFF
J: TRBJ1-1; V: TRBV18; D: NA; size: NA; DNA: TGTGCCAGCTCAAGCTATAAGACAGGGAACACTGAAGCTTTCTTT; CDR3: CASSSYKTGNTEAFF
J: TRBJ1-2; V: TRBV6-5; D: TRBD1; size: NA; DNA: TGTGCCAGCACACGAACAGGGGATGGTGGCTACACCTTC; CDR3: CASTRTGDGGYTF
J: TRBJ2-1; V: TRBV7-9; D: TRBD1; size: NA; DNA: TGTGCCAGCAGCTTACAGGGGGTAAGCTACAATGAGCAGTTCTTC; CDR3: CASSLQGVSYNEQFF
J: TRBJ2-3; V: TRBV7-3; D: TRBD1; size: few; DNA: TGTGCCAGCAGCTTACGACAGGGGCTAGGCACAGATACGCAGTATTTT; CDR3: CASSLRQGLGTDTQYF
J: TRBJ2-7; V: TRBV19; D: NA; size: NA; DNA: TGTGCCAGTAGTACCCCGGGACTCAACTACGAGCAGTACTTC; CDR3: CASSTPGLNYEQYF
J: TRBJ2-1; V: TRBV30; D: NA; size: NA; DNA: TGTGCCTGGGCACAGGAGACTGAGCAGTTCTTC; CDR3: CAWAQETEQFF
J: TRBJ1-2; V: TRBV13; D: NA; size: few; DNA: TGTGCCACCCTTTTGGGAGGGAGCCCCAACTATGGCTACACCTTC; CDR3: CATLLGGSPNYGYTF
J: TRBJ1-2; V: TRBV2; D: TRBD1; size: NA; DNA: TGTGCCAGCAGTGGGGACAGCCCTGGTGGCTACACCTTC; CDR3: CASSGDSPGGYTF
J: TRBJ2-3; V: TRBV7-9; D: NA; size: NA; DNA: TGTGCCAGCAGCTCCCTCCCGGCGGCCAGCACAGATACGCAGTATTTT; CDR3: CASSSLPAASTDTQYF
J: TRBJ1-5; V: TRBV28; D: NA; size: NA; DNA: TGTGCCAGCAGCCACGGACAGATTAATCAGCCCCAGCATTTT; CDR3: CASSHGQINQPQHF
J: TRBJ1-5; V: TRBV28; D: TRBD1; size: NA; DNA: TGTGCCAGTCTAAAGGGACAGGGTCCTAATCAGCCCCAGCATTTT; CDR3: CASLKGQGPNQPQHF
J: TRBJ1-2; V: TRBV5-1; D: TRBD1; size: few; DNA: TGCGCCAGCAGCTTGGGAGACAGGGACTATGGCTACACCTTC; CDR3: CASSLGDRDYGYTF
J: TRBJ1-2; V: TRBV29-1; D: TRBD1; size: once; DNA: TGCAGCTACGGGACAGGGGTTCTGGACTACACCTTC; CDR3: CSYGTGVLDYTF
J: TRBJ2-3; V: TRBV7-9; D: NA; size: NA; DNA: TGTGCCAGCAGCTTAGCGGGAGTTCCAGATACGCAGTATTTT; CDR3: CASSLAGVPDTQYF
J: TRBJ2-7; V: TRBV19; D: NA; size: NA; DNA: TGTGCCAGTAGTATGAGTCTCGATAAGAACGAGCAGTACTTC; CDR3: CASSMSLDKNEQYF
J: TRBJ2-4; V: TRBV5-1; D: TRBD2; size: NA; DNA: TGCGCCAGCAGCTTGGTATCGGGAGGCATTCAGTACTTC; CDR3: CASSLVSGGIQYF
J: TRBJ2-6; V: TRBV28; D: NA; size: NA; DNA: TGTGCCAGCACCGTCCAGGGGAGTGGGGCCAACGTCCTGACTTTC; CDR3: CASTVQGSGANVLTF
J: TRBJ2-7; V: TRBV18; D: NA; size: NA; DNA: TGTGCCAGCTCAGGCACTAGGAGGTCCTACGAGCAGTACTTC; CDR3: CASSGTRRSYEQYF
J: TRBJ1-3; V: TRBV6-1; D: TRBD1; size: NA; DNA: TGTGCCAGCACTGGACAGGGGGGAAACACCATATATTTT; CDR3: CASTGQGGNTIYF
J: TRBJ2-7; V: TRBV29-1; D: TRBD1; size: NA; DNA: TGCAGCGTCAAACAGGGGGCAAGCTACGAGCAGTACTTC; CDR3: CSVKQGASYEQYF
J: TRBJ1-2; V: TRBV13; D: TRBD1; size: NA; DNA: TGTGCCAGCAGCCCCCCGGGACAGGGGGCGCGTGGCTACACCTTC; CDR3: CASSPPGQGARGYTF
J: TRBJ2-1; V: TRBV4-1; D: NA; size: NA; DNA: TGCGCCAGCAGCCATTTAGCGCTCAATGAGCAGTTCTTC; CDR3: CASSHLALNEQFF
J: TRBJ2-2; V: TRBV4-1; D: TRBD2; size: NA; DNA: TGCGCCAGCAGCCAGTCTGGGGGACTAGCGCCCGGGGAGCTGTTTTTT; CDR3: CASSQSGGLAPGELFF
J: TRBJ2-7; V: TRBV4-2; D: NA; size: NA; DNA: TGTGCCAGCAGCCAAAACCAGGGTTCGGCCTACGAGCAGTACTTC; CDR3: CASSQNQGSAYEQYF
J: TRBJ2-7; V: TRBV5-1; D: TRBD2; size: NA; DNA: TGCGCCAGCAGCTTGGTAGGTAGCGGGAGCGAGCAGTACTTC; CDR3: CASSLVGSGSEQYF
J: TRBJ2-7; V: TRBV6-5; D: TRBD2; size: NA; DNA: TGTGCCAGCAGTTACGGGCTAGCGGGAGTCGGGGAGCAGTACTTC; CDR3: CASSYGLAGVGEQYF
J: TRBJ1-1; V: TRBV7-9; D: NA; size: NA; DNA: TGTGCCAGCAGTCCTTTGAGCACTGAAGCTTTCTTT; CDR3: CASSPLSTEAFF
J: TRBJ1-2; V: TRBV9; D: NA; size: NA; DNA: TGTGCCAGCAGCGCTGGGTTCGGGGGATCCTATGGCTACACCTTC; CDR3: CASSAGFGGSYGYTF
J: TRBJ1-3; V: TRBV5-4; D: NA; size: NA; DNA: TGTGCCAGCAGCAGTCTCCCGGGGGAATCTGGAAACACCATATATTTT; CDR3: CASSSLPGESGNTIYF
J: TRBJ1-5; V: TRBV19; D: NA; size: NA; DNA: TGTGCCAGCGCAGGGACGGGGGGCAATCAGCCCCAGCATTTT; CDR3: CASAGTGGNQPQHF
J: TRBJ2-3; V: TRBV30; D: NA; size: few; DNA: TGTGCCTGGTCATTAGGCACAGATACGCAGTATTTT; CDR3: CAWSLGTDTQYF
J: TRBJ1-2; V: TRBV27; D: TRBD1; size: NA; DNA: TGTGCCAGCAGCCTTACAGGGGCTAACTATGGCTACACCTTC; CDR3: CASSLTGANYGYTF
J: TRBJ1-5; V: TRBV6-1; D: NA; size: NA; DNA: TGTGCCAGCTGGGACATGTGGCAGCCCCAGCATTTT; CDR3: CASWDMWQPQHF
J: TRBJ1-1; V: TRBV5-1; D: NA; size: NA; DNA: TGCGCCAGCAGCTTTTCGAGGGACACTGAAGCTTTCTTT; CDR3: CASSFSRDTEAFF
J: TRBJ2-1; V: TRBV4-1; D: NA; size: NA; DNA: TGCGCCAGCAGCCAAGAAGAAGCAGACTTCCGGGTAAATGAGCAGTTCTTC; CDR3: CASSQEEADFRVNEQFF
J: TRBJ1-1; V: TRBV6-5; D: TRBD1; size: NA; DNA: TGTGCCAGCAACCAGGGGGCAGACACTGAAGCTTTCTTT; CDR3: CASNQGADTEAFF
J: TRBJ2-1; V: TRBV5-1; D: TRBD2; size: NA; DNA: TGCGCCAGCAGCGGGCTAGCGGGAGGGAGCAATGAGCAGTTCTTC; CDR3: CASSGLAGGSNEQFF
J: TRBJ2-3; V: TRBV5-4; D: TRBD2; size: NA; DNA: TGTGCCAGCAGCCCCCGTCCGGGAGGGGGCACAGATACGCAGTATTTT; CDR3: CASSPRPGGGTDTQYF